This T cell receptor (beta chain) was captured by sequencing in a study of T cell changes during pregnancy in multiple sclerosis. V was trimmed by 0 bases and J by 2 bases, leaving 10 bases between them. Per the germline V gene, CDR1 is SGDLS and CDR2 is YYNGEE. This CDR3 is 15 amino acids long. The method was immunoSEQ multiplex PCR; TCRdb's version includes in-frame clones alone and lacks a portion of them. The sample records 60,000 to 80,000 clones, roughly nine tenths being singletons. The chain employs TRBV9 and TRBJ2-3, with a tentative D call TRBD2 (6 bases). The sequencing used peripheral blood, collected before pregnancy. The TCR comes from a female donor with multiple sclerosis, enrolled in a pregnancy study. CDR3 in amino acids: CASSVVGGTTDTQYF. The CDR3 DNA reads TGTGCCAGCAGCGTAGTTGGCGGGACCACAGATACGCAGTATTTT.